The text below deals with one T cell receptor (beta chain). Repertoires were generated with immunoSEQ multiplex PCR, while TCRdb's copy carries only in-frame clones and drops some. Among almost 25,000 clones listed, around 90% were seen once. This entry comes from a study of T cell changes during pregnancy in multiple sclerosis. Sequenced here: CD4+ T cells from peripheral blood mononuclear cells, sampled in the first trimester of pregnancy. The sequence was obtained from a female donor in good health, enrolled as a control in a pregnancy study.

The CDR3 reads CAWRLQVGQPQHF. The CDR3 nucleotides are TGTGCCTGGAGACTCCAGGTCGGTCAGCCCCAGCATTTT. This rearrangement joins TRBV30 to TRBJ1-5; D is uncertain. With 3 bases removed from V and 6 bases from J, the gap between germline ends came to 12 bases. The CDR3 contains 13 residues. Germline loops: CDR1 GTSNPN, CDR2 SVGIG (reference sequence).